Each of the 32 T cell receptor beta chains below was sequenced from the same sample in a study of blood T cell repertoires in COVID-19. Sequencing was performed with immunoSEQ multiplex PCR; in TCRdb, only in-frame clones are kept and a portion is missing. The table shows 200,000 to 300,000 clones, with over 75% occurring only once. Sequencing was carried out using peripheral blood. All receptors derive from a human donor in a cohort sampled during active COVID-19.

The genes are TRBV29-1 and TRBJ2-6, with a tentative D call TRBD2 (6 bases). Germline-derived CDR1 and CDR2 are SQVTM and ANQGSEA. This CDR3 has 14 residues. V was pared by 7 bases and J by 1 base, with 11 bases between. The CDR3 bases are TGCAGCGCTGGTGGGGGGTCTGGGGCCAACGTCCTGACTTTC. Its translation is CSAGGGSGANVLTF.

The chain links TRBV5-8 to TRBJ1-3; TRBD1 might be the D (6 bases). Trimming shortened V by 1 base and J by 1 base, and 15 bases separated the two germline ends. The CDR3 covers 17 residues. Germline V gives CDR1 SGHTS, CDR2 YDEGEE. CDR3 sequence: CASSLYRGGESGNTIYF. The CDR3, as DNA: TGTGCCAGCAGCTTGTATCGGGGGGGCGAGTCTGGAAACACCATATATTTT.

The sample holds a few counts of this clone. This chain uses TRBV4-1 with TRBJ2-1; D perhaps matches TRBD2 (5 bases). The V gene's germline CDR1 is MGHRA and CDR2 YSYEKL. Trimming shortened V by 1 base and J by 9 bases, and 19 bases separated the two germline ends. This CDR3 spans 16 amino acids. For the CDR3, the DNA is TGCGCCAGCAGCCAAGGGATGGCGCGAGGGCCGGTTGAGCAGTTCTTC. It codes for CASSQGMARGPVEQFF.

The genes are TRBV9 and TRBJ1-3; 8 nucleotides agree with TRBD1. The trim removed 4 bases at V and 4 bases at J, leaving 7 bases unmatched. From germline, CDR1 is SGDLS and CDR2 YYNGEE. There are 15 residues in the CDR3. This CDR3 reads CASSPRGTGGNTIYF. DNA for the CDR3: TGTGCCAGCAGCCCCCGGGGGACAGGCGGAAACACCATATATTTT.

The chain uses TRBV6-6 and TRBJ2-1; TRBD2 aligns across 11 bases. The CDR3 length is 14 residues. The V gene end was trimmed by 6 bases and the J gene end by 7 bases; junction bases not matched to a gene: 5. CDR1 and CDR2 from the germline V gene are MNHNY and SVGAGI (reference sequence). CDR3 loop: CASSTSGRGNEQFF. CDR3 in DNA: TGTGCCAGCAGCACTAGCGGGAGAGGAAATGAGCAGTTCTTC.

A few counts support this clone. V and J are TRBV6-5 and TRBJ2-7; 13 bases are shared with TRBD2. Per germline, CDR1 MNHEY and CDR2 SVGAGI. The CDR3 sequence is 16 residues long. V lost 2 bases and J lost 3; bases outside the gene matches: 4. The CDR3 spells CASSYGRLAGGYEQYF. The CDR3 coding sequence is TGTGCCAGCAGTTACGGGCGACTAGCGGGGGGCTACGAGCAGTACTTC.

The gene calls are TRBV5-4 and TRBJ1-4, with TRBD1 matching 10 bases. Germline V CDR1 and CDR2: SGHNT, YYREEE (reference sequence). The CDR3 consists of 15 residues. V shed 3 bases, J shed 5 bases, and the junction held 4 bases outside the gene matches. As DNA, the CDR3 is TGTGCCAGCAGCTCGCCGGGACAGGGGAATGAAAAACTGTTTTTT. Its translation: CASSSPGQGNEKLFF.

The chain is built from TRBV24-1 and TRBJ1-4; D call uncertain. Trimming left V 3 bases short and J 8 bases short, with 12 bases between. Germline-derived CDR1 and CDR2 are KGHDR and SFDVKD. This CDR3 region has 14 residues. The CDR3 reads CATSDPGPNEKLFF. CDR3 in DNA: TGTGCCACCAGTGATCCTGGGCCCAACGAAAAACTGTTTTTT.

The chain couples TRBV4-1 to TRBJ2-3; TRBD1 matches at 7 bases. This CDR3 is built from 14 residues. The V segment lost 2 bases and the J segment 4 bases; nucleotides outside the gene matches: 3. Germline assignment: CDR1 MGHRA and CDR2 YSYEKL. This chain's CDR3 is CASSQRQGPDTQYF. DNA of the CDR3: TGCGCCAGCAGCCAAAGACAGGGCCCAGATACGCAGTATTTT.

J is TRBJ2-7 and V is TRBV27, with 10 bases aligning to TRBD1. Germline CDR1 is MNHEY and CDR2 is SMNVEV (reference sequence). This CDR3 is built from 15 residues. The V and J ends lost 3 bases and 2 bases, in that order; junction bases with no gene match: 4. The CDR3, as DNA: TGTGCCAGCAGTTTTGCCGGGACAGGGGCCTACGAGCAGTACTTC. Amino acid sequence: CASSFAGTGAYEQYF.

The chain has TRBV19 and TRBJ1-2; D unresolved. Trimming shortened V by 1 base and J by 2 bases, and 8 bases separated the two germline ends. The V gene's germline CDR1 is LNHDA and CDR2 SQIVND (reference sequence). This CDR3 is built from 14 residues. The CDR3 nucleotides read TGTGCCAGTAGTATAGTGGGCTACAACTATGGCTACACCTTC. This codes for CASSIVGYNYGYTF.

This clone was recorded only once. The chain combines TRBV24-1 with TRBJ2-1, with 7 positions matching TRBD2. Germline assignment: CDR1 KGHDR and CDR2 SFDVKD. This CDR3 is built from 14 residues. Unmatched junction bases numbered 5, after V lost 5 bases and J lost 5 bases. The CDR3 sequence is CATSAGTTDNEQFF. CDR3 coding DNA: TGTGCCACCAGTGCCGGGACTACCGACAATGAGCAGTTCTTC.

The chain combines TRBV4-1 with TRBJ1-4, with D tentatively TRBD1 (5 bases). This CDR3 has 16 residues. Germline CDR1 and CDR2: MGHRA and YSYEKL. V dropped 0 bases and J dropped 7 bases, with 15 bases sitting between them. The CDR3 nucleotides read TGCGCCAGCAGCCAAGATCTGGAGGTGGGGGGTGAAAAACTGTTTTTT. Protein product: CASSQDLEVGGEKLFF.

In DNA, the CDR3 is TGTGCCAGCAGCCAGGACAGGGGTTACTATGGCTACACCTTC. Residues: CASSQDRGYYGYTF. The chain joins TRBV2 to TRBJ1-2; TRBD1 matches 9 bases. The CDR3 is made up of 14 amino acids. Germline values: CDR1 SNHLY, CDR2 FYNNEI. V was pared by 6 bases and J by 3 bases, with 5 bases of the junction left unmatched.

This chain uses TRBV11-1 with TRBJ2-3, with D uncertain. Germline CDR1 is SGHAT and CDR2 is FQDESV (reference sequence). The V end lost 1 base, the J end lost 5 bases, and 10 bases lay between the germline ends. CDR3 size: 14 residues. The CDR3 sequence is CASSLDFSIDTQYF. CDR3 nucleotide sequence: TGTGCCAGCAGCTTAGACTTCTCGATAGATACGCAGTATTTT.

CDR3 sequence (DNA): TGTGCCAGCAGTTACAGGGGAGGCTATGGCTACACCTTC. This encodes CASSYRGGYGYTF. This chain connects TRBV27 to TRBJ1-2; 7 nucleotides line up with TRBD1. This CDR3 has 13 amino acids. Germline V CDR1 and CDR2: MNHEY, SMNVEV (reference sequence). V lost 4 bases to trimming and J lost 4 bases; unmatched junction nucleotides: 3.

V and J are TRBV19 and TRBJ2-1; 10 bases are shared with TRBD2. CDR1 is LNHDA, CDR2 SQIVND, per germline (reference sequence). J gave up 2 bases and V 2 bases, and 12 bases lay outside the gene matches. This CDR3 is 19 amino acids long. CDR3 sequence: CASSISGPSGGFPYNEQFF. CDR3 nucleotides: TGTGCCAGTAGTATATCGGGCCCTAGCGGGGGTTTTCCCTACAATGAGCAGTTCTTC.

The genes are TRBV5-5 and TRBJ1-5; TRBD1 agrees at 8 bases. After removal of 1 base from V and 0 bases from J, the junction contained 9 bases not matched to a gene. The CDR3 has 18 residues. Per the germline V gene, CDR1 is SGHKS and CDR2 is YYEKEE (reference sequence). As DNA, the CDR3 is TGTGCCAGCAGCTTGCGTTTTCCAGGGGGCAATAGCAATCAGCCCCAGCATTTT. Translated, it gives CASSLRFPGGNSNQPQHF. Full variable domain (missing parts from reference TRBV5-5 and TRBJ1-5): DAGVTQSPTHLIKTRGQQVTLRCSPISGHKSVSWYQQVLGQGPQFIFQYYEKEERGRGNFPDRFSARQFPNYSSELNVNALLLGDSALYLCASSLRFPGGNSNQPQHFGDGTRLSIL.

The V gene is TRBV5-1, the J gene TRBJ1-1; 7 bases are shared with TRBD1. V trimming: 0 bases; J trimming: 5 bases; junction bases outside the gene matches: 13. Germline CDR1 is SGHRS and CDR2 is YFSETQ. The CDR3 runs 17 residues. DNA of the CDR3: TGCGCCAGCAGCTTGGCAAACATAAGGGGGCCGGGGACTGAAGCTTTCTTT. Protein sequence: CASSLANIRGPGTEAFF.

The chain recombines TRBV14 with TRBJ2-3; 7 bases match TRBD2. Looked up from germline, CDR1 is SGHDN and CDR2 is FVKESK. Unmatched junction bases numbered 17, after V lost 0 bases and J lost 2 bases. CDR3 length: 20 residues. Written as DNA, the CDR3 is TGTGCCAGCAGCCAAGATGGGAGGAGCGGGAAGATTTGGGCCACAGATACGCAGTATTTT. It codes for CASSQDGRSGKIWATDTQYF.

The genes are TRBV5-4 and TRBJ2-3, with TRBD1 matching 10 bases. The CDR3 runs 16 residues. The V segment lost 2 bases and the J segment 4 bases; nucleotides outside the gene matches: 7. Germline values: CDR1 SGHNT, CDR2 YYREEE (reference sequence). CDR3 coding DNA: TGTGCCAGCAGCTTTCCGGGACAGGGGATCGCAGATACGCAGTATTTT. Residues: CASSFPGQGIADTQYF.

The chain recombines TRBV7-9 with TRBJ2-7; TRBD1 agrees at 10 bases. V gave up 3 bases and J gave up 1 base; unmatched junction bases: 6. Germline V gene lookup returns CDR1 SEHNR and CDR2 FQNEAQ (reference sequence). The CDR3 contains 16 residues. The CDR3 reads CASSFGRTGGSYEQYF. The CDR3 DNA sequence: TGTGCCAGCAGCTTTGGCCGGACAGGGGGTTCCTACGAGCAGTACTTC.

The chain couples TRBV4-1 to TRBJ2-7, with 7 bases fitting TRBD2. This CDR3 region has 16 residues. Germline CDR1 MGHRA, CDR2 YSYEKL. V dropped 6 bases and J dropped 7; count of bases not matched to a gene: 18. The CDR3 here is CASSRTSPGGRVEQYF. The CDR3 DNA reads as TGCGCCAGCAGTCGGACGTCCCCAGGTGGGAGGGTTGAGCAGTACTTC.

The chain employs TRBV21-1 and TRBJ2-5; the table's D call, TRBD1, has no DNA check behind it. TRBV21-1 is a recognized pseudogene. The CDR3 is 11 amino acids. The CDR3 nucleotides are TGTGCCAGCAGGACACAAGAGACCCAGTACTTC. It is translated as CASRTQETQYF.

This chain connects TRBV5-1 to TRBJ1-3; D not resolved. V lost 6 bases, J lost 0 bases, and 10 bases lay in between. Germline values: CDR1 SGHRS, CDR2 YFSETQ. The CDR3 totals 14 residues. The CDR3 here is CASKAAASGNTIYF. For the CDR3, the DNA is TGCGCCAGCAAGGCGGCGGCCTCTGGAAACACCATATATTTT.

About this clone itself: A far larger clone is only one base removed, so a read error is likely. Other DNA variants within this sample encode the same CDR3. The CDR3 bases are TGCGCCAGCAGCTGGGGACAGGGCACCGGGGAGCTGTTTTTT. This translates into CASSWGQGTGELFF. The chain carries TRBV5-1 and TRBJ2-2; 9 bases line up with TRBD1. The V and J ends lost 3 bases and 4 bases, in that order; junction bases with no gene match: 1. Per germline, CDR1 SGHRS and CDR2 YFSETQ. CDR3 length: 14 amino acids. The full variable domain, completed using reference TRBV5-1 and TRBJ2-2, is KAGVTQTPRYLIKTRGQQVTLSCSPISGHRSVSWYQQTPGQGLQFLFEYFSETQRNKGNFPGRFSGRQFSNSRSEMNVSTLELGDSALYLCASSWGQGTGELFFGEGSRLTVL.

This sequence joins TRBV3-1 (or the pseudogene TRBV3-2) and TRBJ2-6, with a possible D match to TRBD1 (6 bases). This CDR3 spans 17 amino acids. V lost 0 bases to trimming and J lost 1 base, with 10 bases between them. Germline V gene data show CDR1 as LGHDT and CDR2 as YNNKEL (reference sequence). Here the CDR3 DNA reads TGTGCCAGCAGCCAAGATCGAAGGGGGTCTGGGGCCAACGTCCTGACTTTC. This codes for CASSQDRRGSGANVLTF.

This chain joins TRBV5-1 and TRBJ2-5; D may be TRBD2 (7 bases). The CDR3 has 13 residues. Trimming stripped 4 bases from V and 5 bases from J, with 12 bases between. Germline V gene sequence: CDR1 SGHRS, CDR2 YFSETQ. CDR3 sequence: CASSLQGGETQYF. The CDR3 nucleotides read TGCGCCAGCAGCCTACAGGGAGGGGAGACCCAGTACTTC.

The V call is TRBV5-1, the J call TRBJ1-4; 7 bases line up with TRBD1. The CDR3 runs to 14 residues. Germline CDR1 and CDR2: SGHRS and YFSETQ. The V gene end was trimmed by 6 bases and the J gene end by 5 bases; junction bases not matched to a gene: 7. As DNA, the CDR3 is TGCGCCAGCAACTATGGGACAGCAAATGAAAAACTGTTTTTT. This gives the protein CASNYGTANEKLFF. The whole variable domain, filled in from reference TRBV5-1 and TRBJ1-4, reads KAGVTQTPRYLIKTRGQQVTLSCSPISGHRSVSWYQQTPGQGLQFLFEYFSETQRNKGNFPGRFSGRQFSNSRSEMNVSTLELGDSALYLCASNYGTANEKLFFGSGTQLSVL.

The V call is TRBV28, the J call TRBJ2-5; possible D gene TRBD2, 5 bases. The V gene lost 6 bases and the J gene lost 4 bases, with 12 bases spanning the gap. Germline V CDR1 and CDR2: MDHEN, SYDVKM. This CDR3 region has 13 residues. CDR3 residues: CASRRTLGETQYF. The DNA of the CDR3 is TGTGCCAGCAGAAGGACTCTCGGAGAGACCCAGTACTTC.

This clone was seen a few times. The chain joins TRBV3-1 (or the pseudogene TRBV3-2) to TRBJ1-5, with D unclear. Per the germline V gene, CDR1 is LGHDT and CDR2 is YNNKEL (reference sequence). CDR3 size: 13 residues. Trimming pared 2 bases from V and 5 bases from J, leaving 7 bases between. Written as DNA, the CDR3 is TGTGCCAGCAGCCAATATCAGGATCAGCCCCAGCATTTT. Protein sequence: CASSQYQDQPQHF.

There are a few counts of this clone. The chain has TRBV15 and TRBJ1-1; maybe TRBD1 (6 bases). CDR3 size: 15 residues. Germline lookup yields CDR1 LNHNV and CDR2 YYDKDF (reference sequence). The germline V and J ends were trimmed by 5 bases and 0 bases, with 13 bases remaining between them. Here the CDR3 reads CATSGSTGLNTEAFF. The CDR3 DNA reads as TGTGCCACCAGCGGATCGACAGGATTGAACACTGAAGCTTTCTTT.